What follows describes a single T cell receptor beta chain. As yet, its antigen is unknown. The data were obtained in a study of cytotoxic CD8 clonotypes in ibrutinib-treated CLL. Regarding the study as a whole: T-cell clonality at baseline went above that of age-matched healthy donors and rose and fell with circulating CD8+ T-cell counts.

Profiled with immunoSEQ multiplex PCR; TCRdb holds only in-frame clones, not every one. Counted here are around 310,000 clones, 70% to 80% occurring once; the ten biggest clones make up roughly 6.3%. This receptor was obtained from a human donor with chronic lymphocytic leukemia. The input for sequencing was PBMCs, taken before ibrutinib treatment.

The CDR3 DNA follows: TGTGCCAGCAGTTACTCTGGGCACCACGCCTACAATGAGCAGTTCTTC. Protein sequence: CASSYSGHHAYNEQFF. The chain employs TRBV6-5 and TRBJ2-1; D not certain. The length of the CDR3 is 16 residues. The germline V gene has CDR1 MNHEY and CDR2 SVGAGI. V was clipped by 0 bases and J by 2 bases, with 11 bases between them.